The source of this T cell receptor beta chain is a study of T cell repertoires in cytomegalovirus infection (dated by TCRdb to between 2017 and 2020). Context from the whole study: The peptide stimulations were aimed at well-studied HLA-B-restricted epitopes as well as recently identified HLA-C-restricted CMV epitopes, whose presentation resists viral immunomodulation. The HLA type of each donor mattered for the analysis, because public TCR beta signatures pointed to carriage of CMV infection along with the matching HLA type. The research as a whole found: Carriers of CMV infection plus the relevant HLA type were discriminated by the cumulative frequency of public TCR beta family members in the study cohort and in an independent roughly 380-donor cohort. In the ex vivo response, HLA-C-restricted CMV-specific TCR beta clonotypes were dominant, and in two of eight donors the single most frequent clonotype came from this HLA-C-restricted group.

In this sample, this clonotype turned up a few times. The antigen this receptor binds is unknown. Base qualities are missing; no much larger clone stands one base away. Sample treatment or condition, as interpreted from the label and publication: in vitro stimulation with specific CMV peptide epitopes to enrich CMV-specific T cells. From cysteine to phenylalanine, the CDR3 is 15 amino acids long. Only CDR3 DNA is held: 45 bases, read in frame from base 1. CDR1 and CDR2 were assigned from the germline V gene (reference sequence) as PRHDT and FYEKMQ. V was cut back by 4 bases and J by 4 bases, leaving a gap of 16 bases between them. Sequencing relied on an Illumina HiSeq 1500. The public reads were run again by TCRdb, first through fastp at Q25 and then through MiXCR, and only productive beta chains were kept. One record per CDR3 amino acid sequence lists the most common genes and DNA. This sample lists approximately 770,000 distinct CDR3 sequences; around 29% were detected once. The ten largest clones add up to about 12% of the sample.

The receptor chain draws on TRBV13 and TRBJ1-2; a weak D assignment points to TRBD1 (6 bases agree). The sequence derives from a human donor in good health (CMV status not recorded). Some clones in this sample may be carry-over from other donors' samples. The sequences come from cultured CD8+ T cells from PBMCs, collected from culture after CMV antigen stimulation. The bases are TGTGCCAGCAGCTCAAACAGGGTCCCCAGCTATGGCTACACCTTC. This is translated as CASSSNRVPSYGYTF.